This T cell receptor (beta chain) is drawn from a study of cytomegalovirus exposure and HLA in healthy donors (dated by TCRdb to between 2016 and 2019). Broadly, across the study: A later analysis indicated that the 130 or so validation repertoires were generated on the platform also employed for the 700 or so repertoires of the first cohort. The study aimed to test whether signatures of past pathogen exposure could be identified by cataloging public T cell receptors. Besides the first cohort of around 700 subjects, a separate validation cohort made up of around 120 different subjects was used. To predict cytomegalovirus infection status, the study combined high-throughput TCR immunosequencing, statistical association of individual TCRs with disease status, and machine learning. Findings and caveats that apply to the study as a whole: The classifier was reported to diagnose cytomegalovirus status with high specificity and sensitivity in both the original cohort and the validation cohort. A later analysis lacked HLA typing for the validation cohort, so it scored co-occurrence in that cohort across all 120 or so repertoires. The study gave a list of 150 to 200 TCR beta chains associated with cytomegalovirus. A few of the identified cytomegalovirus-associated TCR beta chains were confirmed in vitro to be specific for cytomegalovirus antigens. The authors suggested that the approach could potentially be generalized to other disease states and immunological phenotypes. Across donors, most TCR sequences were observed very rarely, whereas some public TCRs were present in many individuals. Subsequent analysis determined that TCRs grouped into clusters in the first cohort also showed a tendency toward co-occurrence across the roughly 130 validation repertoires, and 94% of cluster scores exceeded 0.

CDR1 and CDR2, looked up from the germline V gene, are SGHTA and FQGNSA. Trimming leaves V shorter by 5 bases and J shorter by 6 bases, with the junction holding 7 bases beyond the gene matches. CDR3 length: 14 amino acids, cysteine to phenylalanine. Just the 42-base CDR3 DNA is kept, in frame starting at base 1. Worth noting for this clone: It has no known antigen specificity. Nothing much larger sits one base from this clone, and base qualities are not available.

The method was the immunoSEQ multiplex PCR assay. As for the authors' bioinformatics: A statistical classification framework was built for diagnosing cytomegalovirus status from the catalog of TCR beta chain sequences. Imported from immuneACCESS, the table was reduced by TCRdb to in-frame sequences with V and J called. These copies leave out some clones; in studies compared against another copy, an unresolved V gene accounts for under half, and the cause of the remainder is not known. V, J and clone size were drawn from that table, and D and trimming were deduced from the DNA. In this sample the table shows around 70,000 clones, approximately 96% of which occur a single time. Of the sample, less than 3.5% is held by the ten largest clones. The donors belonged to the validation cohort of about 120 subjects, which was separate from the 666-subject first cohort.

Material for sequencing was PBMCs. The sequence links TRBV7-2 to TRBJ2-3, with TRBD2 matching 8 junction bases. This sequence originates from a man aged 18-30 years in good health and CMV-seronegative. The sequence in DNA is TGTGCCAGCAGCCGGGGGGGCGTCTCTGATACGCAGTATTTT. Its protein reads: CASSRGGVSDTQYF.